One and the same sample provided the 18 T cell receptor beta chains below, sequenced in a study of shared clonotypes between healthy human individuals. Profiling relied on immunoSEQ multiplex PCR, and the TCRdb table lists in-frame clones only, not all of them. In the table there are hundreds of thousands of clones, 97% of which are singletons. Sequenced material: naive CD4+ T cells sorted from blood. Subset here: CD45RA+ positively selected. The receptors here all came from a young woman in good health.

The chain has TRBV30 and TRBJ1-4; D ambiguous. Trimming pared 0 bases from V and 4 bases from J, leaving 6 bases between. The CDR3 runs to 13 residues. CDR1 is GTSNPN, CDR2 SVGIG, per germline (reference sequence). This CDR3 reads CAWSVPLNEKLFF. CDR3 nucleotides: TGTGCCTGGAGTGTACCACTTAATGAAAAACTGTTTTTT.

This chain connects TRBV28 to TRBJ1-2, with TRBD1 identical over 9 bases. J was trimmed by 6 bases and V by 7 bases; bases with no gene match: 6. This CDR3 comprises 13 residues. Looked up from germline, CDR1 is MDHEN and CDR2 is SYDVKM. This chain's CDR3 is CASIEQGADGYTF. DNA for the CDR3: TGTGCCAGCATCGAACAGGGGGCGGATGGCTACACCTTC.

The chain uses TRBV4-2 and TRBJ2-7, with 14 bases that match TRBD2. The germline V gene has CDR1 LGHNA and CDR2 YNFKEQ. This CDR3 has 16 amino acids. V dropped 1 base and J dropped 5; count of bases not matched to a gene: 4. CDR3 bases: TGTGCCAGCAGCCAAGCCACGGGACTAGCGGGAGACGAGCAGTACTTC. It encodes CASSQATGLAGDEQYF.

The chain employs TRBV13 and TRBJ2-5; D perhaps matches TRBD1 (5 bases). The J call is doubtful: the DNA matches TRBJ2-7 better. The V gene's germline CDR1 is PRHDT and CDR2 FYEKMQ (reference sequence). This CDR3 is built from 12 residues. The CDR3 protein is CASSSPGYEQYF. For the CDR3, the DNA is TGTGCCAGCAGCTCGCCAGGGTACGAGCAGTACTTC.

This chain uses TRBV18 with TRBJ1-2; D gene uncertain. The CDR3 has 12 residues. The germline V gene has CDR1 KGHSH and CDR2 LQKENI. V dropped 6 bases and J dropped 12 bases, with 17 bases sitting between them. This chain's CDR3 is CASSPSGEVHTF. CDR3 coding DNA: TGTGCCAGCTCGCCTTCAGGAGAGGTTCACACCTTC.

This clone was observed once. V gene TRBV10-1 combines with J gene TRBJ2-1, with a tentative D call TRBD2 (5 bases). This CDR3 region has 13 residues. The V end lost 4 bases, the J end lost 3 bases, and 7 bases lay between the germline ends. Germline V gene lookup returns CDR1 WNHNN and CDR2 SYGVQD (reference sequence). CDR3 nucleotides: TGCGCCAGCAGTGCCGGGATCTACAATGAGCAGTTCTTC. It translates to CASSAGIYNEQFF.

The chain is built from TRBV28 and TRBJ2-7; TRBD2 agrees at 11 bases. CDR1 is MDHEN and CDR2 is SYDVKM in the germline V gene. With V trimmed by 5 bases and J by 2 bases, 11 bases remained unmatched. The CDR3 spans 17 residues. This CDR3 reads CASSPALAGGIPYEQYF. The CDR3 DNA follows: TGTGCCAGCAGTCCCGCCTTAGCGGGAGGGATCCCCTACGAGCAGTACTTC.

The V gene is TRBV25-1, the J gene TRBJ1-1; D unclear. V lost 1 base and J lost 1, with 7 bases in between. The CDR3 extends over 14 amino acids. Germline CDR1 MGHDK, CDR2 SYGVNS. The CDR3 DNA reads TGTGCCAGCAGTGAATTCTCAGAGAACACTGAAGCTTTCTTT. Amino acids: CASSEFSENTEAFF.

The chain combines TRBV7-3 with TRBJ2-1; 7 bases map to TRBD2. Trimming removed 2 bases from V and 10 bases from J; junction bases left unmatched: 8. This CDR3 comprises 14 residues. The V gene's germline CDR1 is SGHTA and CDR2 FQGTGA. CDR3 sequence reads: CASSLSGGRGEQFF. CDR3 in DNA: TGTGCCAGCAGCTTATCGGGCGGGAGAGGCGAGCAGTTCTTC.

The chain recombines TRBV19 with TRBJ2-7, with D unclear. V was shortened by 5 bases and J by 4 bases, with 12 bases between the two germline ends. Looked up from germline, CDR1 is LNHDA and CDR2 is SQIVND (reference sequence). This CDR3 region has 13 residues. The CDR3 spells CASSWAEKYEQYF. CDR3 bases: TGTGCCAGTAGTTGGGCAGAAAAATACGAGCAGTACTTC.

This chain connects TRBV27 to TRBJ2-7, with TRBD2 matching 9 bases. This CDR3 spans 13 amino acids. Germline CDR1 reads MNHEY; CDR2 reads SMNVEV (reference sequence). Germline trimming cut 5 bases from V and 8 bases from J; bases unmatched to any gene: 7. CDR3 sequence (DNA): TGTGCCAGCAGTCCCAGGACTAGCGTAAAGCAGTACTTC. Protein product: CASSPRTSVKQYF.

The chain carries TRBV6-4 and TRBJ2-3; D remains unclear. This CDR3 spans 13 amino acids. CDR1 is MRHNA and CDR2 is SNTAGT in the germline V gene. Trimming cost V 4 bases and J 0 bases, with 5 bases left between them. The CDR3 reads CASSVSSTDTQYF. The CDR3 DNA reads TGTGCCAGCAGTGTTTCTAGCACAGATACGCAGTATTTT.

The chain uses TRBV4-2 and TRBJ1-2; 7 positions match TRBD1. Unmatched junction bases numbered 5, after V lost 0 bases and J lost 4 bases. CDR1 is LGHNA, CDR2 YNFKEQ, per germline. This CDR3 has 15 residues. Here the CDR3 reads CASSQERGLGYGYTF. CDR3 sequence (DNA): TGTGCCAGCAGCCAAGAAAGGGGGCTTGGCTATGGCTACACCTTC.

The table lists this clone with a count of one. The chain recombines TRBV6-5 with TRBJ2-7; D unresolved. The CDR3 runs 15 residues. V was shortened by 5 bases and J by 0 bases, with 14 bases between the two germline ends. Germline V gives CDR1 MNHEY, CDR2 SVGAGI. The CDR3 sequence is CASSKSYQSSYEQYF. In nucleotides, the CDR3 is TGTGCCAGCAGTAAAAGTTATCAGAGCTCCTACGAGCAGTACTTC.

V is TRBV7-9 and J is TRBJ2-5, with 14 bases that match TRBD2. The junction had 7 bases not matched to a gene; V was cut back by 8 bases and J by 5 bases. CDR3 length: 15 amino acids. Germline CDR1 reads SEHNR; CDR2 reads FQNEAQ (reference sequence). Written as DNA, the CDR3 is TGTGCCAGCGGACTAGCGGGAGGAGGTAGGGAGACCCAGTACTTC. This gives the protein CASGLAGGGRETQYF.

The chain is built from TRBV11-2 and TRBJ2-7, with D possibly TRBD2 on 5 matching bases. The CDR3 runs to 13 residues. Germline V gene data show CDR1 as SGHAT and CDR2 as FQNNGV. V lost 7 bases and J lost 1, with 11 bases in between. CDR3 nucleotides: TGTGCCAGCACCTTCTCGGGGTCCTACGAGCAGTACTTC. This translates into CASTFSGSYEQYF. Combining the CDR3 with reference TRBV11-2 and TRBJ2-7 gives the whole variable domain EAGVAQSPRYKIIEKRQSVAFWCNPISGHATLYWYQQILGQGPKLLIQFQNNGVVDDSQLPKDRFSAERLKGVDSTLKIQPAKLEDSAVYLCASTFSGSYEQYFGPGTRLTVT.

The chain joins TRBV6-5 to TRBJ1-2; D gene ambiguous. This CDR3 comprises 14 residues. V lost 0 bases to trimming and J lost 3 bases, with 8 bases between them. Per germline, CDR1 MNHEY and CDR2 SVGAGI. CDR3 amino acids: CASSYSNPYYGYTF. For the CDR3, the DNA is TGTGCCAGCAGTTACTCGAATCCGTACTATGGCTACACCTTC.

The CDR3 loop is CASSLSYRNTEAFF. CDR3 nucleotides: TGTGCCAGCAGTTTATCGTACAGGAACACTGAAGCTTTCTTT. The genes are TRBV28 and TRBJ1-1; D gene unclear. V shed 1 base and J shed 1 base, with 7 bases lying between them. This CDR3 is 14 amino acids long. Germline CDR1 is MDHEN and CDR2 is SYDVKM.